These T cell receptor beta chains were read from a single sample in a study of blood T cell repertoires in COVID-19. Sequencing was performed with immunoSEQ multiplex PCR; in TCRdb, only in-frame clones are kept and a portion is missing. The sample shows about 120,000 clones, 85% to 90% of them seen only once. Sequencing was performed on peripheral blood. Every receptor here comes from a man of 80 years or more with active or convalescent COVID-19. The CDR3 runs from the conserved cysteine through the conserved F or W. A D gene is named only where the DNA matches it firmly. Rows give clone size only sometimes, using once, few, many, or a class for an expanded clone.

j_gene: TRBJ1-4; v_gene: TRBV7-2; abundance: few; d_gene: .; CDR3aa: CASSFYGDIGKLFF; CDR3nt: TGTGCCAGCAGCTTTTACGGGGATATTGGAAAACTGTTTTTT
j_gene: TRBJ2-3; v_gene: TRBV27; abundance: .; d_gene: TRBD2; CDR3aa: CASSLLGGGGTDTQYF; CDR3nt: TGTGCCAGCAGTTTATTAGGCGGGGGGGGAACAGATACGCAGTATTTT
j_gene: TRBJ1-2; v_gene: TRBV20-1; abundance: .; d_gene: TRBD1; CDR3aa: CSASGTDGYTF; CDR3nt: TGCAGTGCTTCCGGGACAGATGGCTACACCTTC
j_gene: TRBJ2-5; v_gene: TRBV6-2/TRBV6-3; abundance: .; d_gene: TRBD1; CDR3aa: CASSYTGQGKTAQYF; CDR3nt: TGTGCCAGCAGTTACACGGGACAGGGAAAGACGGCCCAGTACTTC
j_gene: TRBJ1-1; v_gene: TRBV3-1/TRBV3-2; abundance: .; d_gene: .; CDR3aa: CASSQMANTEAFF; CDR3nt: TGTGCCAGCAGCCAGATGGCGAACACTGAAGCTTTCTTT
j_gene: TRBJ1-5; v_gene: TRBV25-1; abundance: .; d_gene: .; CDR3aa: CASSGYNQPQHF; CDR3nt: TGTGCCAGCAGCGGTTATAATCAGCCCCAGCATTTT
j_gene: TRBJ1-1; v_gene: TRBV19; abundance: .; d_gene: TRBD1; CDR3aa: CASSLGQGPSRAFF; CDR3nt: TGTGCCAGTAGTCTGGGACAGGGGCCCTCACGAGCTTTCTTT
j_gene: TRBJ2-2; v_gene: TRBV19; abundance: .; d_gene: TRBD2; CDR3aa: CASSKGLAANTGELFF; CDR3nt: TGTGCCAGTAGTAAGGGACTAGCGGCGAACACCGGGGAGCTGTTTTTT
j_gene: TRBJ2-1; v_gene: TRBV7-3; abundance: once; d_gene: .; CDR3aa: CASSSPPHINEQFF; CDR3nt: TGTGCCAGCAGCTCACCCCCACACATCAATGAGCAGTTCTTC
j_gene: TRBJ1-2; v_gene: TRBV7-2; abundance: .; d_gene: .; CDR3aa: CASSNSHRVPYGYTF; CDR3nt: TGTGCCAGCAGCAACTCACACAGGGTCCCTTATGGCTACACCTTC
j_gene: TRBJ1-1; v_gene: TRBV5-6; abundance: few; d_gene: .; CDR3aa: CASSFERKAFF; CDR3nt: TGTGCCAGCAGCTTTGAGAGAAAAGCTTTCTTT
j_gene: TRBJ2-3; v_gene: TRBV29-1; abundance: .; d_gene: .; CDR3aa: CSVGRSGTTDTQYF; CDR3nt: TGCAGCGTTGGAAGGTCAGGAACTACAGATACGCAGTATTTT
j_gene: TRBJ2-7; v_gene: TRBV28; abundance: .; d_gene: .; CDR3aa: CASKGTTYEQYF; CDR3nt: TGTGCCAGCAAAGGGACAACCTACGAGCAGTACTTC
j_gene: TRBJ1-2; v_gene: TRBV3-1/TRBV3-2; abundance: .; d_gene: .; CDR3aa: CASSQVAGVVGYTF; CDR3nt: TGTGCCAGCAGCCAAGTGGCCGGGGTTGTTGGCTACACCTTC
j_gene: TRBJ2-3; v_gene: TRBV30; abundance: .; d_gene: TRBD2; CDR3aa: CAWSVLAGDPQYF; CDR3nt: TGTGCCTGGAGTGTACTAGCGGGAGATCCGCAGTATTTT
j_gene: TRBJ1-1; v_gene: TRBV6-2/TRBV6-3; abundance: .; d_gene: .; CDR3aa: CASSRTLNTEAFF; CDR3nt: TGTGCCAGCAGCCGGACATTGAACACTGAAGCTTTCTTT
j_gene: TRBJ2-5; v_gene: TRBV2; abundance: few; d_gene: TRBD2; CDR3aa: CASRFGTSGQETQYF; CDR3nt: TGTGCCAGCAGGTTCGGGACTAGCGGTCAAGAGACCCAGTACTTC
j_gene: TRBJ1-5; v_gene: TRBV6-6; abundance: once; d_gene: .; CDR3aa: CASSGGYSNQPQHF; CDR3nt: TGTGCCAGCAGCGGGGGGTATAGCAATCAGCCCCAGCATTTT
j_gene: TRBJ1-3; v_gene: TRBV4-2; abundance: few; d_gene: .; CDR3aa: CASSQVEAGHTIYF; CDR3nt: TGTGCCAGCAGCCAAGTTGAAGCGGGCCACACCATATATTTT
j_gene: TRBJ2-7; v_gene: TRBV9; abundance: .; d_gene: TRBD2; CDR3aa: CASSVGGSGRSYEQYF; CDR3nt: TGTGCCAGCAGCGTAGGTGGTAGCGGGAGGTCCTACGAGCAGTACTTC
j_gene: TRBJ2-1; v_gene: TRBV7-2; abundance: .; d_gene: TRBD2; CDR3aa: CASSPPGLAGGLNEQFF; CDR3nt: TGTGCCAGCAGCCCCCCGGGACTAGCGGGAGGTTTAAATGAGCAGTTCTTC
j_gene: TRBJ2-2; v_gene: TRBV27; abundance: few; d_gene: .; CDR3aa: CASTRYSNTGELFF; CDR3nt: TGTGCCAGCACCAGGTACTCGAACACCGGGGAGCTGTTTTTT
j_gene: TRBJ2-1; v_gene: TRBV6-5; abundance: .; d_gene: .; CDR3aa: CASSYGAGNNEQFF; CDR3nt: TGTGCCAGCAGTTATGGTGCGGGTAACAATGAGCAGTTCTTC
j_gene: TRBJ2-5; v_gene: TRBV5-6; abundance: once; d_gene: .; CDR3aa: CASSPSRNREETQYF; CDR3nt: TGTGCCAGCAGCCCGAGCCGAAACAGGGAAGAGACCCAGTACTTC
j_gene: TRBJ2-1; v_gene: TRBV12-3/TRBV12-4; abundance: few; d_gene: TRBD1; CDR3aa: CASTQGAYNEQFF; CDR3nt: TGTGCCAGCACCCAGGGGGCCTACAATGAGCAGTTCTTC
j_gene: TRBJ2-2; v_gene: TRBV7-9; abundance: .; d_gene: TRBD1; CDR3aa: CASSPRPRDRGLSGELFF; CDR3nt: TGTGCCAGCAGCCCTCGCCCCCGGGACAGGGGGTTGTCCGGGGAGCTGTTTTTT
j_gene: TRBJ1-2; v_gene: TRBV5-4; abundance: .; d_gene: TRBD1; CDR3aa: CASKGQGSINYGYTF; CDR3nt: TGTGCCAGCAAAGGACAGGGTTCAATTAACTATGGCTACACCTTC
j_gene: TRBJ2-1; v_gene: TRBV28; abundance: once; d_gene: TRBD2; CDR3aa: CASSPGGSGGHYNEQFF; CDR3nt: TGTGCCAGCAGTCCGGGGGGTAGCGGGGGCCACTACAATGAGCAGTTCTTC
j_gene: TRBJ1-2; v_gene: TRBV27; abundance: .; d_gene: TRBD1; CDR3aa: CASSPGQAYNYGYTF; CDR3nt: TGTGCCAGCAGTCCGGGACAGGCTTATAACTATGGCTACACCTTC
j_gene: TRBJ1-2; v_gene: TRBV19; abundance: .; d_gene: .; CDR3aa: CASSIGGERGNYGYTF; CDR3nt: TGTGCCAGTAGTATAGGGGGAGAACGCGGAAACTATGGCTACACCTTC
j_gene: TRBJ1-2; v_gene: TRBV29-1; abundance: .; d_gene: .; CDR3aa: CSVEGFVASYGYTF; CDR3nt: TGCAGCGTTGAGGGCTTCGTTGCGTCCTATGGCTACACCTTC
j_gene: TRBJ2-5; v_gene: TRBV5-8; abundance: few; d_gene: TRBD1; CDR3aa: CASSPGQAGGETQYF; CDR3nt: TGTGCCAGCAGCCCGGGACAGGCAGGAGGAGAGACCCAGTACTTC
j_gene: TRBJ1-1; v_gene: TRBV18; abundance: .; d_gene: TRBD1; CDR3aa: CASSPQGAGTEAFF; CDR3nt: TGTGCCAGCTCACCACAGGGGGCGGGCACTGAAGCTTTCTTT
j_gene: TRBJ2-5; v_gene: TRBV27; abundance: .; d_gene: TRBD2; CDR3aa: CASSPSGGHLETQYF; CDR3nt: TGTGCCAGCAGTCCTAGCGGGGGGCACCTAGAGACCCAGTACTTC
j_gene: TRBJ2-7; v_gene: TRBV13; abundance: .; d_gene: .; CDR3aa: CASSRGWGGYEQYF; CDR3nt: TGTGCCAGCAGCAGGGGGTGGGGAGGGTACGAGCAGTACTTC
j_gene: TRBJ2-1; v_gene: TRBV29-1; abundance: .; d_gene: TRBD2; CDR3aa: CSVVAAGGGNEQFF; CDR3nt: TGCAGCGTGGTGGCAGCGGGAGGGGGCAATGAGCAGTTCTTC
j_gene: TRBJ2-3; v_gene: TRBV2; abundance: .; d_gene: .; CDR3aa: CASSESRVNTQYF; CDR3nt: TGTGCCAGCAGTGAAAGCAGGGTAAATACGCAGTATTTT
j_gene: TRBJ2-2; v_gene: TRBV7-3; abundance: .; d_gene: TRBD2; CDR3aa: CASSLTSAVGELFF; CDR3nt: TGTGCCAGCAGCCTTACTAGCGCCGTCGGGGAGCTGTTTTTT